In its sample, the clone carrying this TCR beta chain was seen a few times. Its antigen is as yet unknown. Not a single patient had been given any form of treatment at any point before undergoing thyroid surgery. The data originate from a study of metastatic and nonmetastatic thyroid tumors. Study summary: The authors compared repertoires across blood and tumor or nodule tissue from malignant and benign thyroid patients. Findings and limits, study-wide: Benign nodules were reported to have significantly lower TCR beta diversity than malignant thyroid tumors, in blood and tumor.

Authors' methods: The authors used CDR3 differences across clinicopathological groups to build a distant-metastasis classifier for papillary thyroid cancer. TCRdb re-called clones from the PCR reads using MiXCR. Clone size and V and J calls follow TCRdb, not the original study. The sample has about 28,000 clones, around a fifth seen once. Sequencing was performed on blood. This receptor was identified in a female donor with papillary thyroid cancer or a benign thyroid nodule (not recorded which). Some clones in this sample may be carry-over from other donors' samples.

The CDR3 sequence: CASSSYTQNTGELFF. Written as DNA, the CDR3 is TGTGCCAGCAGTTCCTACACACAAAACACCGGGGAGCTGTTTTTT. This chain joins TRBV12-3 or TRBV12-4 and TRBJ2-2; no firm D call. Trimming took off 4 bases at V and 2 bases at J, with 11 bases between the two ends. The CDR3 runs 15 residues.